These 10 T cell receptor beta chains were all obtained from the same sample, sequenced in a study of blood T cell repertoires in COVID-19 (dated by TCRdb to between 2020 and 2021). Library generation was performed with the immunoSEQ multiplex PCR assay. Entries here come from immuneACCESS through TCRdb and include only in-frame sequences with V and J called. Some clones fail to appear in such tables; in the studies checked, an unresolved V gene covers under half of the shortfall, and the cause of the remainder is unknown. The sample yields about 60,000 clones; roughly 87% were counted once. The ten largest clonotypes hold roughly 3.5% of the sample. Sample: peripheral blood. All receptors come from a middle-aged man with active COVID-19.

The chain couples TRBV3-1 (or the pseudogene TRBV3-2) to TRBJ1-1; D is perhaps TRBD1 (5 bases). Germline CDR1 reads LGHDT; CDR2 reads YNNKEL (reference sequence). V lost 1 base and J lost 4, with 7 bases in between. The CDR3 length is 13 residues. The chain's CDR3 is CASSQGRGTEAFF. For the CDR3, the DNA is TGTGCCAGCAGCCAAGGTAGGGGCACTGAAGCTTTCTTT.

V gene TRBV4-2 combines with J gene TRBJ2-5, with 8 bases identical to TRBD1. The CDR3 runs to 16 residues. The germline V gene encodes CDR1 LGHNA and CDR2 YNFKEQ. Losses at the gene ends were 4 bases for V and 2 bases for J; bases not matched to a gene: 9. The CDR3 coding sequence is TGTGCCAGCAGCCCGCTAACAGGGGGAAGGCAAGAGACCCAGTACTTC. It translates to CASSPLTGGRQETQYF.

The CDR3 sequence: CASSPMTGDEQYF. The CDR3 bases are TGTGCCAGCTCGCCGATGACAGGGGACGAGCAGTACTTC. The gene calls are TRBV7-3 and TRBJ2-7, with 8 bases aligning to TRBD1. From germline, CDR1 is SGHTA and CDR2 FQGTGA. This CDR3 has 13 amino acids. Losses at the gene ends were 8 bases for V and 5 bases for J; bases not matched to a gene: 8. The full variable domain, in which reference TRBV7-3 and TRBJ2-7 provide the parts outside the CDR3, is GAGVSQTPSNKVTEKGKYVELRCDPISGHTALYWYRQSLGQGPEFLIYFQGTGAADDSGLPNDRFFAVRPEGSVSTLKIQRTERGDSAVYLCASSPMTGDEQYFGPGTRLTVT.

J is TRBJ2-1 and V is TRBV3-1 (or the pseudogene TRBV3-2); D gene unclear. CDR1 is LGHDT, CDR2 YNNKEL, per germline (reference sequence). The CDR3 loop spans 14 amino acids. V lost 4 bases, J lost 10 bases, and 17 bases lay in between. This chain's CDR3 is CASSPPQASSEQFF. The CDR3 coding sequence is TGTGCCAGCAGCCCCCCTCAGGCATCGAGCGAGCAGTTCTTC.

The V and J genes are TRBV4-3 and TRBJ2-1, with a weak D call TRBD1 (6 bases). Germline V lookup: CDR1 LGHNA, CDR2 YSLEER. There are 16 residues in the CDR3. Trimming pared 1 base from V and 3 bases from J, leaving 13 bases between. The CDR3 DNA reads TGCGCCAGCAGCCAAGGCACAGGGCCCCACTACAATGAGCAGTTCTTC. This encodes CASSQGTGPHYNEQFF.

The genes are TRBV29-1 and TRBJ2-7, with 10 bases aligning to TRBD1. The CDR3 runs 12 residues. V lost 6 bases to trimming and J lost 4 bases; unmatched junction nucleotides: 3. Germline-derived CDR1 and CDR2 are SQVTM and ANQGSEA. Here the CDR3 reads CSVRTGGYEQYF. In DNA form, the CDR3 reads TGCAGCGTAAGGACAGGGGGTTACGAGCAGTACTTC.

The V gene is TRBV11-2, the J gene TRBJ2-7; D call uncertain. This CDR3 comprises 12 residues. V shed 4 bases and J shed 1 base, with 5 bases lying between them. The germline V gene encodes CDR1 SGHAT and CDR2 FQNNGV. The DNA for the CDR3 is TGTGCCAGCAGCTCCTTTTCCTACGAGCAGTACTTC. Protein: CASSSFSYEQYF. The complete variable domain, with remaining parts taken from reference TRBV11-2 and TRBJ2-7, reads EAGVAQSPRYKIIEKRQSVAFWCNPISGHATLYWYQQILGQGPKLLIQFQNNGVVDDSQLPKDRFSAERLKGVDSTLKIQPAKLEDSAVYLCASSSFSYEQYFGPGTRLTVT.

This rearrangement joins TRBV7-2 to TRBJ2-1; 7 bases line up with TRBD2. This CDR3 contains 13 residues. Germline-derived CDR1 and CDR2 are SGHTA and FQGNSA. The junction had 6 bases not matched to a gene; V was cut back by 4 bases and J by 9 bases. The CDR3 is CASSSSWEGEQFF. The CDR3 DNA reads TGTGCCAGCAGCTCCTCGTGGGAGGGTGAGCAGTTCTTC. The full variable domain, with the rest looked up from reference TRBV7-2 and TRBJ2-1, is GAGVSQSPSNKVTEKGKDVELRCDPISGHTALYWYRQSLGQGLEFLIYFQGNSAPDKSGLPSDRFSAERTGGSVSTLTIQRTQQEDSAVYLCASSSSWEGEQFFGPGTRLTVL.

The chain has TRBV30 and TRBJ2-7, with TRBD2 matching 8 bases. The CDR3 contains 16 residues. J gave up 3 bases and V 0 bases, and 10 bases lay outside the gene matches. In germline, CDR1 is GTSNPN, CDR2 SVGIG (reference sequence). The CDR3 reads CAWSVREGNKIYEQYF. DNA for the CDR3: TGTGCCTGGAGTGTACGGGAGGGTAATAAGATCTACGAGCAGTACTTC.

This chain joins TRBV7-6 and TRBJ2-1; TRBD2 aligns across 9 bases. In germline, CDR1 is SGHVS, CDR2 FNYEAQ. The CDR3 is made up of 16 amino acids. With 1 base clipped from V and 4 bases from J, the junction kept 5 bases outside the gene matches. In DNA, the CDR3 is TGTGCCAGCAGCTTAGACGGGACTAGCAGTTACAATGAGCAGTTCTTC. It specifies CASSLDGTSSYNEQFF.